A selection of T cell receptor beta chains follows, all from one sample in a study of blood T cell repertoires in COVID-19. Generated by immunoSEQ multiplex PCR, the TCRdb table keeps only in-frame clones and is missing some. The repertoire holds 100,000 to 150,000 clones, with more than 70% as singletons. Sequencing used peripheral blood. These receptors were taken from a man older than 75 with active or convalescent COVID-19. CDR3s include the opening cysteine and the closing phenylalanine or tryptophan. D genes are given only for firm matches. Clone size is given for some rows only: seen once, a few or many times, or a class if the clone is expanded.

v_call	clone_size	d_call	j_call	cdr3_nt	cdr3_aa
TRBV15	-	-	TRBJ1-3	TGTGCCACCAGCGGCGGAAGGGGCTCTGGAAACACCATATATTTT	CATSGGRGSGNTIYF
TRBV19	-	-	TRBJ2-7	TGTGCCAGTACCCCCGGCCGGAGCTACGAGCAGTACTTC	CASTPGRSYEQYF
TRBV5-4	-	TRBD1	TRBJ1-4	TGTGCCAGCAGCCACCGGGACAGTAATGAAAAACTGTTTTTT	CASSHRDSNEKLFF
TRBV30	-	TRBD1	TRBJ1-6	TGTGCCTGGGGACAGGGGGCCTTATCACCCCTCCACTTT	CAWGQGALSPLHF
TRBV11-2	-	-	TRBJ1-1	TGTGCCAGCAGTTTTAATCGGGCCGCAGGGGCTTTCTTT	CASSFNRAAGAFF
TRBV19	-	-	TRBJ1-1	TGTGCCAGTAGTACAAACGACAGGAAAGCTTTCTTT	CASSTNDRKAFF
TRBV10-3	few	-	TRBJ1-6	TGTGCCATCAGTGGCGGGACGGTTGATAATTCACCCCTCCACTTT	CAISGGTVDNSPLHF
TRBV18	few	-	TRBJ1-1	TGTGCCAGCTCACCGCCTCTCGGTACAGGCCTTGAAGCTTTCTTT	CASSPPLGTGLEAFF
TRBV6-5	-	-	TRBJ1-4	TGTGCCAGCAGTTACACATCCGACGGCAGGGGTGGACTGTTTTTT	CASSYTSDGRGGLFF
TRBV9	-	-	TRBJ2-3	TGTGCCAGCAGCGAGCGGACAGGCACAGATACGCAGTATTTT	CASSERTGTDTQYF
TRBV9	-	-	TRBJ1-1	TGTGCCAGCAGCGTAGGGAGTAGGAACACTGAAGCTTTCTTT	CASSVGSRNTEAFF
TRBV28	-	-	TRBJ1-2	TGTGCCAGCAGCCTAGGGGGAGTGCTAAGGTACACCTTC	CASSLGGVLRYTF
TRBV5-1	-	-	TRBJ2-5	TGCGCCAGCAGCTTGTCCCAGGGGGGAGAGACCCAGTACTTC	CASSLSQGGETQYF
TRBV11-3	-	TRBD1	TRBJ1-1	TGTGCCAGCAGCTCCCCCGGGACAGGGGGCACTGAAGCTTTCTTT	CASSSPGTGGTEAFF
TRBV7-6	few	TRBD1	TRBJ2-1	TGTGCCAGCAGCTCTGCTTCTCCGGGACAGGGTGTTGAGCAGTTCTTC	CASSSASPGQGVEQFF
TRBV21-1	-	-	TRBJ2-7	TGTGCCAGCAGCTTAGTCTTCTACGAGCAGTACTTC	CASSLVFYEQYF
TRBV11-2	-	-	TRBJ2-7	TGTGCCAGCAGCTCGCCGAGGGGGGGATCCGAGCAGTACTTC	CASSSPRGGSEQYF
TRBV12-3/TRBV12-4	-	-	TRBJ1-1	TGTGCCAGCAGTAGACAGGTCACCACTGAAGCTTTCTTT	CASSRQVTTEAFF
TRBV7-2	-	TRBD2	TRBJ2-3	TGTGCCAGCACCCGCCGGGAGGGGGGGTTCACAGATACGCAGTATTTT	CASTRREGGFTDTQYF
TRBV2	few	TRBD2	TRBJ2-3	TGTGCCAGCAGTGACGGGAGCGAGCGGGGGAACACAGATACGCAGTATTTT	CASSDGSERGNTDTQYF
TRBV5-1	few	-	TRBJ1-1	TGCGCCAGCAGTCAATCCAGTACGCCGAACACTGAAGCTTTCTTT	CASSQSSTPNTEAFF
TRBV6-5	-	-	TRBJ2-7	TGTGCCAGCAGTTACGGGGGGGCAGGGCAGTACTTC	CASSYGGAGQYF
TRBV18	-	-	TRBJ2-3	TGTGCCAGCTCGCGAGTTGGGGGGGATACGCAGTATTTT	CASSRVGGDTQYF
TRBV11-3	-	TRBD2	TRBJ2-1	TGTGCCAGCAGCCCGCTAGGGGGACTAGGGGTTAGGGATGAGCAGTTCTTC	CASSPLGGLGVRDEQFF
TRBV28	-	-	TRBJ1-5	TGTGCCAGCAGTCCCTCCAATCAGCCCCAGCATTTT	CASSPSNQPQHF
TRBV6-2/TRBV6-3	once	TRBD1	TRBJ1-2	TGTGCTAGCAGTTTACATCCGGGACAGAGCTATGGCTACACCTTC	CASSLHPGQSYGYTF
TRBV19	-	-	TRBJ1-4	TGTGCCAGTAGTAAGGGGCGCCCTGGTGAAAAACTGTTTTTT	CASSKGRPGEKLFF
TRBV2	few	-	TRBJ1-1	TGTGCCAGCAGTGGAGTAGAGAACACTGAAGCTTTCTTT	CASSGVENTEAFF